The clone carrying this T cell receptor beta chain appeared a few times. Extraction of genomic DNA in unsorted samples used approximately 100 million PBMCs. Per the germline V gene, CDR1 is SGHDT and CDR2 is YYEEEE. Trimming removed 4 bases from V and 2 bases from J; junction bases left unmatched: 6. This CDR3 is 15 amino acids long. Authors' methods: ImmunoSEQ output held junction-only sequences without quality scores, so filtering differed. TCRdb keeps only in-frame clones here, not all; method: immunoSEQ multiplex PCR. That table supplies the V and J calls and clone size; D and trimming were determined from the DNA. The table shows 450,000 to 500,000 clones, with 70% to 80% occurring only once. The data originate from a study of shared clonotypes between healthy human individuals. Study context: Aged 18 to 49, the donors were a couple of women and a few men.

What was sequenced was PBMCs. The chain couples TRBV5-6 to TRBJ2-4; 7 positions match TRBD1. The receptor comes from a woman between 40 and 55 years old in good health. Some clones in this sample may be carry-over from other donors' samples. CDR3 protein: CASSAATGSKNIQYF. CDR3 sequence (DNA): TGTGCCAGCAGCGCCGCGACAGGGTCCAAAAACATTCAGTACTTC.